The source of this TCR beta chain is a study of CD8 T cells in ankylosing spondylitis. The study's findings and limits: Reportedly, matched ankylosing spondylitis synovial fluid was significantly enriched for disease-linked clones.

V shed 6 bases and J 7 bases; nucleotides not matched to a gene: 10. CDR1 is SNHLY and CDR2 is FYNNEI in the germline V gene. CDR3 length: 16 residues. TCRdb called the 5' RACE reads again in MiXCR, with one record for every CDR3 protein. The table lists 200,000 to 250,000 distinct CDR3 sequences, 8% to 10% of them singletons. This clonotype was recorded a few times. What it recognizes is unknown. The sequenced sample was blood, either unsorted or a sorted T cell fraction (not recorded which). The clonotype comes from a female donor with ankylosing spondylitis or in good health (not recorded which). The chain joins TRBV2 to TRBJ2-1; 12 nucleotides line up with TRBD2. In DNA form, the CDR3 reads TGTGCCAGCAGGACTCGTCTAGCGGGAGGGCCTAATGAGCAGTTCTTC. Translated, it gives CASRTRLAGGPNEQFF.